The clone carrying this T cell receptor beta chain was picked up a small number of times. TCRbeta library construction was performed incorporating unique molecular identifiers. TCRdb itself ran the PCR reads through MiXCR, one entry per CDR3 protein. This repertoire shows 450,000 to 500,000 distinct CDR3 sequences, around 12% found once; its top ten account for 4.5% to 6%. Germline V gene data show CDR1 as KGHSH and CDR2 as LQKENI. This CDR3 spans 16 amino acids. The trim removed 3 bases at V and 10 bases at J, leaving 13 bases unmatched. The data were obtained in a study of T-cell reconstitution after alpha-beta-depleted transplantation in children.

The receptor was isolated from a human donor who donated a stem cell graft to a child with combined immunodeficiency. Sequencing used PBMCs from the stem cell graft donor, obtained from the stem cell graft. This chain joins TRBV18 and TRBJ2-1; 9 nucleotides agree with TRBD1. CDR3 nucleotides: TGTGCCAGCTCACCCCCATCCGGGACAGGGCTTTGGGAGCAGTTCTTC. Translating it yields CASSPPSGTGLWEQFF.